A single sample gave rise to the 23 T cell receptor beta chains below, sequenced in a study of OX40 agonist ivuxolimab in advanced cancers. The protocol was immunoSEQ multiplex PCR, while the TCRdb copy is restricted to in-frame clones and leaves out a portion. Among about 30,000 clones listed, approximately 80% were seen once. The sequencing used CD4+ or CD8+ T cells sorted from blood, collected in a trial of the OX40 agonist ivuxolimab. The origin of the receptors is an adult with an advanced solid tumor such as melanoma, head and neck, liver or kidney cancer.

The CDR3 spells CASSSGFHGELFF. CDR3 nucleotide sequence: TGTGCCAGCAGTTCAGGGTTTCACGGGGAGCTGTTTTTT. The gene calls are TRBV27 and TRBJ2-2, with D possibly matching TRBD1 (5 bases). CDR1 is MNHEY and CDR2 is SMNVEV in the germline V gene (reference sequence). The ends were cut back, 4 bases at V and 7 bases at J, with 10 bases in the middle. The CDR3 totals 13 residues.

The chain employs TRBV10-3 and TRBJ1-3, with a possible D match to TRBD1 (5 bases). V was cut by 6 bases and J by 1 base, with 13 bases left in between. Germline V CDR1 and CDR2: ENHRY, SYGVKD. The CDR3 contains 15 residues. The chain's CDR3 is CAISRDRGSGNTIYF. CDR3 DNA sequence: TGTGCCATCAGCCGGGACCGCGGGTCTGGAAACACCATATATTTT.

V gene TRBV2 combines with J gene TRBJ2-3; TRBD1 or TRBD2 may be the D gene (7 bases each). This CDR3 spans 15 amino acids. Germline V lookup: CDR1 SNHLY, CDR2 FYNNEI. Trimming pared 6 bases from V and 1 base from J, leaving 14 bases between. The CDR3 here is CASRPGGARTDTQYF. Here the CDR3 DNA reads TGTGCCAGCAGGCCAGGGGGGGCACGCACAGATACGCAGTATTTT.

In its sample, this clone was seen a few times. J is TRBJ1-4 and V is TRBV6-1, with D possibly TRBD1 on 5 matching bases. This CDR3 comprises 15 residues. Per germline, CDR1 MNHNS and CDR2 SASEGT. Trimming left V 2 bases short and J 4 bases short, with 11 bases between. DNA of the CDR3: TGTGCCAGCAGTGAACGGGGGGGGGTTAATGAAAAACTGTTTTTT. This encodes CASSERGGVNEKLFF.

The genes are TRBV11-2 and TRBJ1-1; D gene unclear. V lost 2 bases and J lost 4, with 11 bases in between. CDR3 length: 14 amino acids. Germline CDR1 SGHAT, CDR2 FQNNGV. As DNA, the CDR3 is TGTGCCAGCAGCTTAAAGCCGGGGAGCACTGAAGCTTTCTTT. Amino acids: CASSLKPGSTEAFF.

This chain joins TRBV5-4 and TRBJ1-6; the match to TRBD1 covers 9 bases. J was trimmed by 9 bases and V by 2 bases; bases with no gene match: 3. The CDR3 runs 14 residues. CDR1 is SGHNT and CDR2 is YYREEE in the germline V gene (reference sequence). The CDR3 reads CASSLQGAGSPLHF. CDR3 nucleotides: TGTGCCAGCAGCTTACAGGGGGCAGGTTCACCCCTCCACTTT.

V gene TRBV2 combines with J gene TRBJ2-7; the D call may be TRBD1 or TRBD2 (6 bases each). CDR1 and CDR2 from the germline V gene are SNHLY and FYNNEI. Trimming stripped 6 bases from V and 6 bases from J, with 15 bases between. The length of the CDR3 is 13 residues. This CDR3 reads CASSGPGAREQYF. The DNA of the CDR3 is TGTGCCAGCAGCGGACCGGGGGCGCGCGAGCAGTACTTC.

The rearrangement uses TRBV6-5 and TRBJ2-7; 13 bases are a match to TRBD2. V was clipped by 5 bases and J by 3 bases; unmatched bases: 1. This CDR3 is 14 amino acids long. Germline V gene sequence: CDR1 MNHEY, CDR2 SVGAGI. The CDR3 region has the DNA TGTGCCAGCAGTCGGACTAGCGGGGGCTACGAGCAGTACTTC. Protein product: CASSRTSGGYEQYF.

V gene TRBV29-1 combines with J gene TRBJ2-3; perhaps TRBD2 as D (7 bases). This CDR3 has 13 residues. Germline-derived CDR1 and CDR2 are SQVTM and ANQGSEA. Trimming cost V 7 bases and J 1 base, with 12 bases left between them. CDR3 DNA: TGCAGCGCTCGGGGGGCGGGCACAGATACGCAGTATTTT. Translated, it gives CSARGAGTDTQYF.

The rearrangement joins TRBV18 to TRBJ2-7; 11 positions agree with TRBD2. J lost 3 bases, V lost 0 bases, and 10 bases had no gene match. There are 18 residues in the CDR3. Looked up from germline, CDR1 is KGHSH and CDR2 is LQKENI. The CDR3 DNA follows: TGTGCCAGCTCACCACCGGGGCTAGCGGGGGGACGCTACTACGAGCAGTACTTC. The encoded protein is CASSPPGLAGGRYYEQYF.

This clone was found once. The chain has TRBV6-4 and TRBJ1-2; D is ambiguous. V lost 5 bases and J lost 0, with 22 bases in between. CDR1 and CDR2 from the germline V gene are MRHNA and SNTAGT. CDR3 length: 18 amino acids. Here the CDR3 reads CASSSPGHRLFTNYGYTF. The CDR3 coding sequence is TGTGCCAGCAGTTCCCCCGGCCATAGACTCTTTACTAACTATGGCTACACCTTC.

The V and J genes are TRBV4-2 and TRBJ1-6; 9 bases align to TRBD1. The ends lost 1 base at V and 7 bases at J; junction bases unmatched: 11. Germline V gene sequence: CDR1 LGHNA, CDR2 YNFKEQ. This CDR3 comprises 18 residues. CDR3 residues: CASSQAAGKQGANSPLHF. The CDR3 DNA reads as TGTGCCAGCAGCCAAGCTGCAGGGAAACAGGGGGCAAATTCACCCCTCCACTTT.

The gene calls are TRBV10-2 and TRBJ2-1, with TRBD2 matching 9 bases. The CDR3 consists of 14 residues. V shed 6 bases, J shed 10 bases, and the junction held 10 bases outside the gene matches. From germline, CDR1 is WSHSY and CDR2 SAAADI. The CDR3 nucleotides are TGCGCCAGCAGCGGGGGACTAGCCGTCGGAGAGCAGTTCTTC. It translates to CASSGGLAVGEQFF.

This clone has a single count. The chain recombines TRBV4-2 with TRBJ2-2, with D perhaps assigned TRBD1 or TRBD2 (5 bases each). This CDR3 spans 16 amino acids. Trimming cost V 1 base and J 0 bases, with 9 bases left between them. The V gene's germline CDR1 is LGHNA and CDR2 YNFKEQ. The CDR3 region is CASSQAGASNTGELFF. CDR3 coding DNA: TGTGCCAGCAGCCAAGCCGGGGCCTCGAACACCGGGGAGCTGTTTTTT.

V usage is TRBV19 and J usage is TRBJ1-1, with TRBD1 identical over 8 bases. Germline V CDR1 and CDR2: LNHDA, SQIVND (reference sequence). Trimming cost V 3 bases and J 3 bases; bases outside gene matches: 6. This CDR3 has 15 amino acids. CDR3 coding DNA: TGTGCCAGTAGTATTGGGCAGGGGGCTGACACTGAAGCTTTCTTT. It codes for CASSIGQGADTEAFF.

This clone was recorded only once. The chain couples TRBV5-6 to TRBJ1-4; TRBD1 might be the D (6 bases). CDR1 and CDR2 (germline): SGHDT, YYEEEE. The ends were cut back, 1 base at V and 6 bases at J, with 7 bases in the middle. There are 13 residues in the CDR3. Here the CDR3 reads CASSLRQDEKLFF. The CDR3 nucleotides are TGTGCCAGCAGCTTGCGACAGGATGAAAAACTGTTTTTT.

The chain joins TRBV19 to TRBJ2-3, with D tentatively TRBD1 (6 bases). CDR1 and CDR2 (germline): LNHDA, SQIVND (reference sequence). Between the trimmed V and J ends, which lost 5 bases and 6 bases, there was a span of 18 bases. The CDR3 runs 15 residues. CDR3 sequence: CASSSNRVGKDTQYF. CDR3 in DNA: TGTGCCAGTAGTTCGAACAGGGTAGGGAAGGATACGCAGTATTTT.

The rearrangement links TRBV30 to TRBJ2-2; D unresolved. V was pared by 4 bases and J by 7 bases, with 10 bases between. Germline loops: CDR1 GTSNPN, CDR2 SVGIG (reference sequence). This CDR3 is 12 amino acids long. The CDR3 DNA is TGTGCCTGGACCCTTAAGCACGGGGAGCTGTTTTTT. Translated: CAWTLKHGELFF.

CDR3 nucleotides: TGTGCCAGCAGCATTCAGGGTATCGCCGGGGAGCTGTTTTTT. Translation: CASSIQGIAGELFF. This sequence joins TRBV5-4 and TRBJ2-2; D perhaps matches TRBD1 (5 bases). Trimming left V 4 bases short and J 6 bases short, with 13 bases between. The germline gives CDR1 SGHNT, CDR2 YYREEE (reference sequence). The CDR3 runs 14 residues. Full variable domain (rest looked up from reference TRBV5-4 and TRBJ2-2): ETGVTQSPTHLIKTRGQQVTLRCSSQSGHNTVSWYQQALGQGPQFIFQYYREEENGRGNFPPRFSGLQFPNYSSELNVNALELDDSALYLCASSIQGIAGELFFGEGSRLTVL.

The chain combines TRBV7-6 with TRBJ2-3; 8 bases are shared with TRBD2. The junction had 5 bases not matched to a gene; V was cut back by 5 bases and J by 4 bases. From germline, CDR1 is SGHVS and CDR2 FNYEAQ. CDR3 length: 14 residues. The CDR3 coding sequence is TGTGCCAGCAGCCCGGGGGGGGCATCAGATACGCAGTATTTT. This translates into CASSPGGASDTQYF.

The chain employs TRBV30 and TRBJ1-1, with D tentatively TRBD1 (6 bases). Per germline, CDR1 GTSNPN and CDR2 SVGIG (reference sequence). The CDR3 is made up of 14 amino acids. The V end lost 0 bases, the J end lost 2 bases, and 10 bases lay between the germline ends. CDR3 bases: TGTGCCTGGAGTGTAGGACAGAGCAACACTGAAGCTTTCTTT. Its protein product is CAWSVGQSNTEAFF.

V and J are TRBV6-1 and TRBJ1-1; D remains unclear. The CDR3 is 15 amino acids. Germline V gene lookup returns CDR1 MNHNS and CDR2 SASEGT. The ends were cut back, 5 bases at V and 2 bases at J, with 15 bases in the middle. This chain's CDR3 is CASSPLLNINTEAFF. The CDR3 DNA is TGTGCCAGCAGTCCCCTCCTCAACATAAACACTGAAGCTTTCTTT.

The genes are TRBV5-1 and TRBJ1-2, with 10 bases identical to TRBD1. J was trimmed by 1 base and V by 4 bases; bases with no gene match: 10. The CDR3 is 17 amino acids. From germline, CDR1 is SGHRS and CDR2 YFSETQ. CDR3 loop: CASSGGTGVRGNYGYTF. The CDR3 nucleotides read TGCGCCAGCAGCGGTGGGACAGGGGTAAGGGGTAACTATGGCTACACCTTC.